These 17 T cell receptor beta chains originate from one sample sequenced in a study of blood T cell repertoires in COVID-19 (dated by TCRdb to 2018 to 2021). Libraries came from the immunoSEQ multiplex PCR assay. TCRdb took over this immuneACCESS table, retaining in-frame rearrangements with V and J assigned. Such tables are incomplete; in checked studies, under half of the missing clones stem from an unresolved V gene, and the remainder is unexplained. The sample contains 150,000 to 200,000 clones, approximately 88% of them found a single time. The ten largest clones represent approximately 9% of the sample. The sequenced sample was PBMCs or T cells enriched from blood (not recorded which). The source of these receptors is a woman younger than 30 who had recovered from COVID-19.

This clone was counted between two and nine times. The chain joins TRBV6-5 to TRBJ1-1, with D hard to call. V was pared by 7 bases and J by 4 bases, with 13 bases between. The CDR3 has 13 amino acids. Looked up from germline, CDR1 is MNHEY and CDR2 is SVGAGI. CDR3 sequence: CASTSVTSTEAFF. CDR3 coding DNA: TGTGCCAGCACCTCCGTAACCAGCACTGAAGCTTTCTTT.

The chain employs TRBV5-5 and TRBJ1-3; the D gene is possibly TRBD1 (5 bases). The length of the CDR3 is 14 residues. CDR1 is SGHKS, CDR2 YYEKEE, per germline (reference sequence). Trimming left V 7 bases short and J 2 bases short, with 13 bases between. The CDR3 is CASQVGGAGNTIYF. The CDR3 DNA reads as TGTGCCAGCCAAGTCGGGGGGGCTGGAAACACCATATATTTT.

CDR3 in DNA: TGTGCCAGCAGCTTAGCGGGACAGGGTTTCAATGAGCAGTTCTTC. Its protein is CASSLAGQGFNEQFF. This chain connects TRBV13 to TRBJ2-1; 9 bases line up with TRBD1. The V and J ends lost 1 base and 6 bases, in that order; junction bases with no gene match: 4. The CDR3 is made up of 15 amino acids. Germline values: CDR1 PRHDT, CDR2 FYEKMQ (reference sequence).

This rearrangement joins TRBV2 to TRBJ2-2; possibly TRBD1 for D (5 bases). Germline V gene sequence: CDR1 SNHLY, CDR2 FYNNEI. The ends were cut back, 7 bases at V and 4 bases at J, with 13 bases in the middle. The CDR3 sequence is 14 residues long. CDR3 sequence (DNA): TGTGCCAGCACGCAGGGATCGTCCACCGGGGAGCTGTTTTTT. It is translated as CASTQGSSTGELFF.

The chain recombines TRBV2 with TRBJ2-7; D is uncertain. Germline V CDR1 and CDR2: SNHLY, FYNNEI. Trimming pared 11 bases from V and 2 bases from J, leaving 25 bases between. The CDR3 loop spans 16 amino acids. The CDR3 sequence: CASAFHRLESAYEQYF. The CDR3 DNA is TGTGCCTCAGCTTTTCATAGACTTGAATCGGCCTACGAGCAGTACTTC.

This chain links TRBV10-3 with TRBJ2-1, with 11 bases fitting TRBD2. This CDR3 has 18 residues. V gave up 0 bases and J gave up 7 bases; unmatched junction bases: 11. Looked up from germline, CDR1 is ENHRY and CDR2 is SYGVKD. The CDR3 is CAISESGRASGRRNEQFF. CDR3 nucleotide sequence: TGTGCCATCAGTGAGTCGGGGAGGGCTAGCGGGAGGAGGAATGAGCAGTTCTTC.

The chain links TRBV4-3 to TRBJ2-1; 10 bases agree with TRBD2. Germline V CDR1 and CDR2: LGHNA, YSLEER. This CDR3 has 16 amino acids. V lost 1 base and J lost 4; bases outside the gene matches: 4. For the CDR3, the DNA is TGCGCCAGCAGCCAAGTCGGTAGCGGGGGGTACAATGAGCAGTTCTTC. Protein product: CASSQVGSGGYNEQFF.

The J gene is TRBJ1-2, the V gene TRBV28, with 10 bases that match TRBD1. Trimming removed 4 bases from V and 8 bases from J; junction bases left unmatched: 10. The V gene's germline CDR1 is MDHEN and CDR2 SYDVKM. The CDR3 consists of 15 residues. CDR3 region: CASSSTTGGAPGYTF. CDR3 coding DNA: TGTGCCAGCAGTTCAACGACAGGGGGCGCCCCGGGCTACACCTTC.

The chain couples TRBV5-4 to TRBJ2-7; TRBD2 agrees at 10 bases. Trimming took 4 bases from V and 3 from J; bases not matched to a gene: 4. CDR3 size: 14 residues. From germline, CDR1 is SGHNT and CDR2 YYREEE (reference sequence). CDR3 sequence (DNA): TGTGCCAGCAGCGGACTAGCGGACCGCTACGAGCAGTACTTC. Protein product: CASSGLADRYEQYF. Complete variable domain (other parts from reference TRBV5-4 and TRBJ2-7): ETGVTQSPTHLIKTRGQQVTLRCSSQSGHNTVSWYQQALGQGPQFIFQYYREEENGRGNFPPRFSGLQFPNYSSELNVNALELDDSALYLCASSGLADRYEQYFGPGTRLTVT.

J is TRBJ1-5 and V is TRBV23-1; no firm D call. TRBV23-1 is reported as an ORF; its role is uncertain. This CDR3 spans 14 amino acids. Trimming stripped 3 bases from V and 4 bases from J, with 10 bases between. DNA of the CDR3: TGCGCCAGCAGTCAGTGCAGGTCAAATCAGCCCCAGCATTTT. As protein: CASSQCRSNQPQHF.

The chain recombines TRBV19 with TRBJ1-2; 7 bases are shared with TRBD1. V lost 7 bases, J lost 3 bases, and 11 bases stayed unmatched. Germline CDR1 LNHDA, CDR2 SQIVND (reference sequence). CDR3 length: 15 residues. CDR3 residues: CASNETGPGHYGYTF. DNA of the CDR3: TGTGCCAGTAACGAGACAGGGCCAGGGCACTATGGCTACACCTTC.

The rearrangement uses TRBV7-8 and TRBJ2-1; 9 nucleotides agree with TRBD1. The V gene end was trimmed by 5 bases and the J gene end by 7 bases; junction bases not matched to a gene: 9. There are 15 residues in the CDR3. The germline V gene encodes CDR1 SGHVS and CDR2 FQNEAQ. The CDR3 nucleotides read TGTGCCAGCAGCATCCGGGACAGGGTCTTTAATGAGCAGTTCTTC. Protein product: CASSIRDRVFNEQFF. Drawing the rest from reference TRBV7-8 and TRBJ2-1, the complete variable domain is GAGVSQSPRYKVAKRGQDVALRCDPISGHVSLFWYQQALGQGPEFLTYFQNEAQLDKSGLPSDRFFAERPEGSVSTLKIQRTQQEDSAVYLCASSIRDRVFNEQFFGPGTRLTVL.

The chain carries TRBV19 and TRBJ2-3; 14 bases are shared with TRBD2. The germline gives CDR1 LNHDA, CDR2 SQIVND (reference sequence). The J segment lost 4 bases and the V segment lost 6 bases, leaving 6 bases of the junction unmatched. The CDR3 loop spans 16 amino acids. CDR3 amino acids: CASSLGLAGVPDTQYF. In DNA form, the CDR3 reads TGTGCCAGTAGCCTGGGACTAGCGGGAGTTCCAGATACGCAGTATTTT.

V gene TRBV7-9 combines with J gene TRBJ1-2, with D hard to call. Germline V CDR1 and CDR2: SEHNR, FQNEAQ (reference sequence). This CDR3 comprises 16 residues. Deletions cut 5 bases from V and 4 bases from J, with 20 bases between. CDR3 DNA: TGTGCCAGCAGCCCCCCGCGTGCGGACTTCCCCTATGGCTACACCTTC. Translation gives CASSPPRADFPYGYTF.

This rearrangement joins TRBV6-5 to TRBJ1-1; D is ambiguous. Trimming took 3 bases from V and 2 from J, leaving 13 bases between them. The CDR3 covers 15 residues. Germline loops: CDR1 MNHEY, CDR2 SVGAGI. This CDR3 reads CASSYGASLNTEAFF. The CDR3 DNA reads TGTGCCAGCAGTTATGGAGCCAGCCTAAACACTGAAGCTTTCTTT.

Ten or more counts support this clone. The chain joins TRBV4-3 to TRBJ1-5, with D uncertain. Per the germline V gene, CDR1 is LGHNA and CDR2 is YSLEER. The CDR3 is made up of 16 amino acids. The V gene lost 0 bases and the J gene lost 7 bases, with 16 bases spanning the gap. CDR3 sequence reads: CASSQDQVTDGQPQHF. For the CDR3, the DNA is TGCGCCAGCAGCCAAGATCAGGTAACAGATGGGCAGCCCCAGCATTTT.

The V and J genes are TRBV13 and TRBJ2-2, with unresolved D. The V gene's germline CDR1 is PRHDT and CDR2 FYEKMQ (reference sequence). CDR3 length: 13 residues. V lost 7 bases and J 6 bases, leaving 12 bases between the germline ends. CDR3 protein: CASTPAAAGELFF. In DNA form, the CDR3 reads TGTGCCAGCACCCCGGCGGCGGCCGGGGAGCTGTTTTTT.